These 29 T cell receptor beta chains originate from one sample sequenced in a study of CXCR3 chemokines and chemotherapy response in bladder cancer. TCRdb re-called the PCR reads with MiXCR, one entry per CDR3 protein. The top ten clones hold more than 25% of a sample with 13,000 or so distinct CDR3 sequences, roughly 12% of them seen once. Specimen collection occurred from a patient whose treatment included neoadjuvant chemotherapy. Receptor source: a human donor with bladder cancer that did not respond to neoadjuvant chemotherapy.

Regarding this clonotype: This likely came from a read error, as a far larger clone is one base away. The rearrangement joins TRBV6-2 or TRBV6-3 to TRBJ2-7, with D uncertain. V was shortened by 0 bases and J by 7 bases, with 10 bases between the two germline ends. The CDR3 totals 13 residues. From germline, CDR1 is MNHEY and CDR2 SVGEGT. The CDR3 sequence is CASSYSGQHEQYF. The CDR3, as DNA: TGTGCCAGCAGTTACTCCGGCCAGCATGAGCAGTACTTC.

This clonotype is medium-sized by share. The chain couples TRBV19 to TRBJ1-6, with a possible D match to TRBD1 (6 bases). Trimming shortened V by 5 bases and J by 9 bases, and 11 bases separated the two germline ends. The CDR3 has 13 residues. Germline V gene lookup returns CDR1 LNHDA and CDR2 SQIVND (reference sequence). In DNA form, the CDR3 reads TGTGCCAGTAGTGCCACACAGGGTTCACCCCTCCACTTT. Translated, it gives CASSATQGSPLHF.

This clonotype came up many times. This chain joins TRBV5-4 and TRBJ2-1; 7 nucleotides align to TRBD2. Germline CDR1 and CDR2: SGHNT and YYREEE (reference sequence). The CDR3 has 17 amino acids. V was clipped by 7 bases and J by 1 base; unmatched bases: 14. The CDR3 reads CASGTEHGGSSYNEQFF. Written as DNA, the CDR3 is TGTGCCAGCGGAACTGAACACGGGGGGAGTTCCTACAATGAGCAGTTCTTC.

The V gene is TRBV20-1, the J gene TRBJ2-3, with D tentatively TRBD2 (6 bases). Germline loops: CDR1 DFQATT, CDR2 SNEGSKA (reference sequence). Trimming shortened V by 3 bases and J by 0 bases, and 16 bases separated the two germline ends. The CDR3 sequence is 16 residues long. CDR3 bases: TGCAGTGCTAGGGGGCCGGTGAGCGGGAGCACAGATACGCAGTATTTT. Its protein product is CSARGPVSGSTDTQYF.

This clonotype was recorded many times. DNA of the CDR3: TGTGCCAGCAGCCACACCGGGAAGTACAATGAGCAGTTCTTC. This gives the protein CASSHTGKYNEQFF. This chain links TRBV12-3 or TRBV12-4 with TRBJ2-1; a possible D gene is TRBD2 (5 bases). The CDR3 is 14 residues long. V lost 6 bases and J 4 bases, leaving 13 bases between the germline ends.

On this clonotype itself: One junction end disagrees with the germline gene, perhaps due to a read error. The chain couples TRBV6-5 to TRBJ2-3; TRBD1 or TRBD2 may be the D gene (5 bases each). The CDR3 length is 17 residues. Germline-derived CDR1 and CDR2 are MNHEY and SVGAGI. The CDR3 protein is CASSLDMRGPSIDTQYF. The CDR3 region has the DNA TGTGCCAGCAGCCTGGACATGAGAGGGCCTAGCATAGATACGCAGTATTTT.

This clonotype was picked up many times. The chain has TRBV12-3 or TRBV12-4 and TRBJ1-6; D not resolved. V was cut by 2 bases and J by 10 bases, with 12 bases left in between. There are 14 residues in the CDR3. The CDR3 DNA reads TGTGCCAGCAGTTTACCCTACGATGGCTCACCCCTCCACTTT. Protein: CASSLPYDGSPLHF.

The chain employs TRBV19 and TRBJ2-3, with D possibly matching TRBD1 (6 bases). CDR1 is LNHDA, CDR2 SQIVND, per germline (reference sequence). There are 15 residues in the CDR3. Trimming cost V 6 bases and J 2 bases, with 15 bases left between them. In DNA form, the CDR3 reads TGTGCCAGTAGCCAATACCGGGACAACACAGATACGCAGTATTTT. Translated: CASSQYRDNTDTQYF.

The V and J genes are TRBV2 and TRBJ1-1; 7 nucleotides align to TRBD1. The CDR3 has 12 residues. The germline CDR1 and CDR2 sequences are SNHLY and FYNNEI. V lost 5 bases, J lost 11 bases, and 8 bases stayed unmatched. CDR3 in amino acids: CASSYAGQAAFF. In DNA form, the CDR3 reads TGTGCCAGCAGTTATGCTGGACAGGCGGCTTTCTTT.

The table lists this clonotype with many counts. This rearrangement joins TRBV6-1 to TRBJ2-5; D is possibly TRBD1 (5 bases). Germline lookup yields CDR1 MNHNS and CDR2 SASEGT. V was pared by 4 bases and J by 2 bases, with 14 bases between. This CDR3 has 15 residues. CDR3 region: CASSADSHTQETQYF. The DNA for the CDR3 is TGTGCCAGCAGTGCCGACAGTCATACTCAAGAGACCCAGTACTTC.

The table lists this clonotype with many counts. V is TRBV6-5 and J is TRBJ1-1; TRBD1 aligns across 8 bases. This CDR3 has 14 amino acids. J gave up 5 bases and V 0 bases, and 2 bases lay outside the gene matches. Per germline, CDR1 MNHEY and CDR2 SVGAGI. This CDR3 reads CASSYSDRGTEAFF. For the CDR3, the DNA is TGTGCCAGCAGTTACTCAGACAGGGGTACTGAAGCTTTCTTT.

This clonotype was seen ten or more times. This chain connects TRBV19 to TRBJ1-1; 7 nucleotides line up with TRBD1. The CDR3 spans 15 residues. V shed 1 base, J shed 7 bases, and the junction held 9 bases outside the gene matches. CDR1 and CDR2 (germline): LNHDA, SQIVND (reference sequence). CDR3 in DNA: TGTGCCAGTAGTATAGGAGGGGGCTTGATGAATGAAGCTTTCTTT. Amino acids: CASSIGGGLMNEAFF.

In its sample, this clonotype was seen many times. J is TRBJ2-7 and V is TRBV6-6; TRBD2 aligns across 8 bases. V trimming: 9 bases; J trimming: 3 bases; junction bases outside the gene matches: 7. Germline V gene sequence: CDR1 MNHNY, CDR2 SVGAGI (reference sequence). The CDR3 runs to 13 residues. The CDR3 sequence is CASAGGTDYEQYF. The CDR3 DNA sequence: TGTGCCAGTGCGGGGGGCACAGACTACGAGCAGTACTTC.

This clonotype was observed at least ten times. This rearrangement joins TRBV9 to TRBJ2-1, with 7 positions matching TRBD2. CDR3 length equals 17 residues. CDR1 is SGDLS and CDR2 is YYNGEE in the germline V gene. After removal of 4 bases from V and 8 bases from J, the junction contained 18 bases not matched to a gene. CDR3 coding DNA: TGTGCCAGCAGCCCCGATCCTTTTGCGGGGGAAGAGGATGAGCAGTTCTTC. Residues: CASSPDPFAGEEDEQFF.

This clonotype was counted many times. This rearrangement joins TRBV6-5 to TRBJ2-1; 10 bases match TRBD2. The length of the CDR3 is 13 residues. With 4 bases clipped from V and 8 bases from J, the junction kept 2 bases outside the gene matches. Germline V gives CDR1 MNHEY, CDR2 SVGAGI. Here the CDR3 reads CASSSSGSYEQFF. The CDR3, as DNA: TGTGCCAGCAGTTCTAGCGGGAGTTATGAGCAGTTCTTC.

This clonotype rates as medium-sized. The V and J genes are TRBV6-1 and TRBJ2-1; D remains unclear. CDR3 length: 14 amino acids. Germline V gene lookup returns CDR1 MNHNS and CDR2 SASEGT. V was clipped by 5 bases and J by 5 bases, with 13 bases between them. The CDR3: CASSLNLPNNEQFF. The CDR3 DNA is TGTGCCAGCAGTCTCAACCTACCTAACAATGAGCAGTTCTTC.

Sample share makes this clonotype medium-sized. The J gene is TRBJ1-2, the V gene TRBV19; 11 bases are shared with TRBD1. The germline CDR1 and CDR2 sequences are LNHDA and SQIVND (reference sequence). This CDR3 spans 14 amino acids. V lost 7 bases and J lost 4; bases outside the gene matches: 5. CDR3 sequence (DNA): TGTGCCAGTACTTCCGGGACAGGGGGCTATGGCTACACCTTC. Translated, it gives CASTSGTGGYGYTF.

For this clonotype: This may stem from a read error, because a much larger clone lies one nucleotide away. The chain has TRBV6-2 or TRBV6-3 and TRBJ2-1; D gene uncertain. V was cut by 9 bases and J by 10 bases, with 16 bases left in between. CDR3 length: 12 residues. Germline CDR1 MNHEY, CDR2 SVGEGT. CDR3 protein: CASLQGRYEQFF. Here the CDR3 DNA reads TGTGCCAGTCTACAAGGCCGCTACGAGCAGTTCTTC.

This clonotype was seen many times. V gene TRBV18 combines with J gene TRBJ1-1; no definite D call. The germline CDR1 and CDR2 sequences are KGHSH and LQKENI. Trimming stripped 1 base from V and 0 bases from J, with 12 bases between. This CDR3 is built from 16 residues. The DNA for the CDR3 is TGTGCCAGCTCACCACGCGGCTTACAGATGAACACTGAAGCTTTCTTT. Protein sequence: CASSPRGLQMNTEAFF.

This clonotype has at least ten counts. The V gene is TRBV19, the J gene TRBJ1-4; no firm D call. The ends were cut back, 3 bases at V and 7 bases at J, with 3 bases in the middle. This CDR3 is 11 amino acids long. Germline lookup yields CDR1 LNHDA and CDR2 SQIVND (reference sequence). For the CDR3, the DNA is TGTGCCAGTAGTATCGGTGAAAAACTGTTTTTT. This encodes CASSIGEKLFF.

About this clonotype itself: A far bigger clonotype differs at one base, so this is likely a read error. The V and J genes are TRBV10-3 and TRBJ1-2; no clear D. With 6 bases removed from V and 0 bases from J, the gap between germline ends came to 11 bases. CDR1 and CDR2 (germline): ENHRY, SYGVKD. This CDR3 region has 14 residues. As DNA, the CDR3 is TGTGCCATCAGAGACATCGCGGCTAACTATGGCTACACCTTC. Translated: CAIRDIAANYGYTF.

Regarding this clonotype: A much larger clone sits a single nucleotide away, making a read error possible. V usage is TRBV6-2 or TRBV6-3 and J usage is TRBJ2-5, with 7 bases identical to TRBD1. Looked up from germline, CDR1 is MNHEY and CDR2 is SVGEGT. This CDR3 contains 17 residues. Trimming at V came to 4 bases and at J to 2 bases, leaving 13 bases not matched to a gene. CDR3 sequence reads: CASSSIRVGTAQETQYF. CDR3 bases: TGTGCCAGCAGTTCTATACGCGTCGGGACAGCGCAAGAGACCCAGTACTTC.

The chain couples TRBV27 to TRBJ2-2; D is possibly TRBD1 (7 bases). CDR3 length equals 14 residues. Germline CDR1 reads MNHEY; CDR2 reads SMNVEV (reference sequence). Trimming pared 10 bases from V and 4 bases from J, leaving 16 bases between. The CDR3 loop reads CATQGGDFTGELFF. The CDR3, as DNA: TGTGCCACCCAGGGGGGTGACTTCACCGGGGAGCTGTTTTTT.

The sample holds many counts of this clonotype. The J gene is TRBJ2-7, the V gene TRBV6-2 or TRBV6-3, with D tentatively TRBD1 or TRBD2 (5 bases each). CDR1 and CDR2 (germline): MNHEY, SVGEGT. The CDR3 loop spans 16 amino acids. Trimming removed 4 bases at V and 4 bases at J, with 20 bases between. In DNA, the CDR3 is TGTGCCAGCAGTTCATGGGACGGAGCCCTGGGTTACGAGCAGTACTTC. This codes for CASSSWDGALGYEQYF.

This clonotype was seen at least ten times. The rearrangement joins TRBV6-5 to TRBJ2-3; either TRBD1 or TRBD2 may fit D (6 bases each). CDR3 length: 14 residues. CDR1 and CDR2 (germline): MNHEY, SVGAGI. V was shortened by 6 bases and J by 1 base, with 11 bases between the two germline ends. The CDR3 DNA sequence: TGTGCCAGCAGGCGGGACACCGGCACAGATACGCAGTATTTT. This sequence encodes CASRRDTGTDTQYF.

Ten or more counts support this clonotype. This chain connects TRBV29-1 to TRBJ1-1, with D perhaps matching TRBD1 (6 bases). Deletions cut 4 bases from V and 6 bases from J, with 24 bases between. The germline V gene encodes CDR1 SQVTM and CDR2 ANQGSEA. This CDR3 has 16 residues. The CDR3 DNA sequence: TGCAGCGTTGTGGGTGTGGGGGGCGCGAATGTCCCTGAAGCTTTCTTT. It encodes CSVVGVGGANVPEAFF.

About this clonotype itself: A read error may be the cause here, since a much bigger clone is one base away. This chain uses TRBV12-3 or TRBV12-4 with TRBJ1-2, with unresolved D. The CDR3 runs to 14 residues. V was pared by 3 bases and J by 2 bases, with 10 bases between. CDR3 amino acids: CASSFSVENYGYTF. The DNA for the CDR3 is TGTGCCAGCAGTTTTTCGGTAGAGAACTATGGCTACACCTTC.

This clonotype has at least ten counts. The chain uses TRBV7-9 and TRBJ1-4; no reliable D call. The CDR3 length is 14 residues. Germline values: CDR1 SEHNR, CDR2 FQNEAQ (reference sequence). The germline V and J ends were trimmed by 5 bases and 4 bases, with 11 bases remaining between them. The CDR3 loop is CASSRERGNEKLFF. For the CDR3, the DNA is TGTGCCAGCAGCCGGGAGCGGGGTAATGAAAAACTGTTTTTT.

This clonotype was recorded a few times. The CDR3 loop reads CASSLGDRVAFF. In DNA form, the CDR3 reads TGTGCCAGCAGCTTAGGGGACAGGGTCGCTTTCTTT. The rearrangement uses TRBV7-2 and TRBJ1-1, with TRBD1 matching 9 bases. The CDR3 contains 12 residues. Germline CDR1 SGHTA, CDR2 FQGNSA. Germline trimming cut 1 base from V and 11 bases from J; bases unmatched to any gene: 2.